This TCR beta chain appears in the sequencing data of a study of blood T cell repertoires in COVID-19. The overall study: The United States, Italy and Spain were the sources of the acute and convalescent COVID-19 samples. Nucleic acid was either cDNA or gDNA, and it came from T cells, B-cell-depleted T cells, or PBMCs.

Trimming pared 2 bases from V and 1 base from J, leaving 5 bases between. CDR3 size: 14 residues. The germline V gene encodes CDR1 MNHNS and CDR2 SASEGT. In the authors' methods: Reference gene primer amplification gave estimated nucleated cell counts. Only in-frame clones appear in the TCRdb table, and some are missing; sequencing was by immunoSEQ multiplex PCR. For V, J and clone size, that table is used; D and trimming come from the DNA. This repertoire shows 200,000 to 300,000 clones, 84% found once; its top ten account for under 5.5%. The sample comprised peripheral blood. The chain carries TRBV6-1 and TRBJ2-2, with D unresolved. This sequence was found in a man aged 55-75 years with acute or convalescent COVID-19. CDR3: CASSEKLNTGELFF. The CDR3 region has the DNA TGTGCCAGCAGTGAAAAACTGAACACCGGGGAGCTGTTTTTT.